These T cell receptor beta chains were read from a single sample in a study of blood T cell repertoires in COVID-19. Some clones are missing from TCRdb's copy, which holds only in-frame ones; the method was immunoSEQ multiplex PCR. The profile shows approximately 290,000 clones, approximately 83% of them singletons. Material: PBMCs or T cells enriched from blood (not recorded which). The receptor set was obtained from a woman aged 30 to 39 who had recovered from COVID-19. Each CDR3 is given with its conserved first and last residue. For some rows the clone size is stated as once, few or many, or as a class when expanded; others skip it.

- | TRBJ1-2 | TRBV6-1 | CASSEGWGDGYTF
- | TRBJ2-1 | TRBV24-1 | CATSGGTGGKIRYNEQFF
- | TRBJ1-1 | TRBV27 | CASYSLETMNTEAFF
- | TRBJ1-1 | TRBV3-1/TRBV3-2 | CASSQTGDTEAFF
- | TRBJ2-5 | TRBV5-1 | CASSLAAKLVEETQYF
- | TRBJ1-1 | TRBV7-9 | CASSARTKVTEAFF
once | TRBJ2-2 | TRBV12-3/TRBV12-4 | CASRVQAPGELFF
once | TRBJ1-2 | TRBV6-4 | CASSGGQEYGYTF
- | TRBJ1-5 | TRBV30 | CAWSFGERQPQHF
- | TRBJ2-1 | TRBV19 | CASSTRTSGRSRNEQFF